This entry is about one T cell receptor (beta chain). Germline lookup yields CDR1 SGDLS and CDR2 YYNGEE. Unmatched junction bases numbered 4, after V lost 3 bases and J lost 0 bases. The CDR3 is made up of 16 amino acids. TCRdb keeps only in-frame clones here, not all; method: immunoSEQ multiplex PCR. This table has fewer than 400,000 clones, roughly 89% appearing once. The sample is drawn from a study of blood T cell repertoires in COVID-19. Cohort 3 recovery required two negative PCRs, clearance, or symptom resolution. The chain has TRBV9 and TRBJ2-3; 10 nucleotides match TRBD1. The sequence derives from a woman aged 50 to 60 who had recovered from COVID-19. The specimen sequenced was PBMCs or T cells enriched from blood (not recorded which). The CDR3 DNA reads TGTGCCAGCAGCGCCGGGACAGGGGAGAGCACAGATACGCAGTATTTT. The encoded protein is CASSAGTGESTDTQYF.